The clone carrying this T cell receptor beta chain was seen a few times. Its antigen is currently unknown. PCR was performed a second time for roughly 7 to 12 cycles using a sample-barcoded 5' primer and a J-beta primer mix. A template-switch adaptor with 12 random nucleotides tagged each cDNA molecule. TCRdb itself ran the 5' RACE reads through MiXCR, one entry per CDR3 protein. The data hold some 1.5 million distinct CDR3 sequences, with approximately 39% observed a single time. This entry is derived from a study of blood T cells in healthy people across ages. Study observations and caveats: There was a strong correlation between TCR beta diversity and naive T cell percentage. Total diversity from one million sequenced T cells was likely underestimated.

The CDR3 covers 15 residues. CDR1 MNHNS and CDR2 SASEGT come from the germline V gene. V lost 8 bases and J lost 5; bases outside the gene matches: 7. The rearrangement uses TRBV6-1 and TRBJ2-5; 14 nucleotides line up with TRBD2. The receptor's source is a woman between 18 and 29 years old in good health. Input material: blood. The CDR3 DNA sequence: TGTGCCAGCGAGACTAGCGGGAGGGTATTTGAGACCCAGTACTTC. Its translation is CASETSGRVFETQYF.